Sequencing of this T cell receptor (beta chain) was carried out in a study of blood T cell repertoires in COVID-19. Study at large: Sample material is recorded as cDNA or gDNA derived from T cells, B-cell-depleted T cells, or PBMCs.

Per the original data handling: Amplification of reference gene primers provided the estimated nucleated cell counts. Profiling relied on immunoSEQ multiplex PCR, and the TCRdb table lists in-frame clones only, not all of them. V and J calls and clone size are copied from that table; D and trimming were computed from the DNA. The data show roughly 700,000 clones, around 89% seen once. The ends were cut back, 2 bases at V and 4 bases at J, with 17 bases in the middle. There are 16 residues in the CDR3. CDR1 is MNHNY, CDR2 SVGAGI, per germline (reference sequence). Sample: peripheral blood. This chain joins TRBV6-6 and TRBJ1-1; perhaps TRBD1 as D (5 bases). This clonotype was sampled from a woman aged 18 to 35 with acute or convalescent COVID-19. The CDR3 spells CASSYGTQIGGTEAFF. CDR3 bases: TGTGCCAGCAGTTACGGGACTCAGATTGGGGGCACTGAAGCTTTCTTT.